This T cell receptor (beta chain) originates from a study of shared clonotypes between healthy human individuals. Study-level points and caveats: Clonotypes shared by all four sorted-subset donors had higher generation probabilities than non-shared clonotypes. Investigators collected only blood, and repertoires in tissues likely differ.

This CDR3 is 12 amino acids long. Germline V gene sequence: CDR1 SGDLS, CDR2 YYNGEE. Trimming removed 4 bases at V and 6 bases at J, with 7 bases between. Terminally differentiated effector memory CD45RA+ cells were excluded from the naive CD8 cells, which were CD45RO-negative and positively selected for CCR7. Sequencing was performed with immunoSEQ multiplex PCR; in TCRdb, only in-frame clones are kept and a portion is missing. The data hold some 2.1 million clones, with roughly 95% observed a single time. Comments on this clone: Its matching antigen is unknown.

This receptor was identified in a man aged 18 to 30 in good health. The genes are TRBV9 and TRBJ2-2, with D unresolved. Specimen: naive CD8+ T cells sorted from blood. CDR3 protein: CASSMKAGELFF. The CDR3, as DNA: TGTGCCAGCAGCATGAAGGCCGGGGAGCTGTTTTTT.